Sequencing of this TCR beta chain was carried out in a study of blood T cell repertoires in COVID-19 (dated by TCRdb to the early 2020s). For context, the study as a whole: Collaborator samples came from the United States, Italy and Spain and covered acute and convalescent phases of COVID-19. The prospective study material was composed of cDNA or gDNA derived from T cells, B-cell-depleted T cells, or PBMCs. Deeply sampled blood TCRbeta repertoires from subjects exposed to, actively infected with, or recovered from COVID-19 were included in the dataset. The repertoires were released in a freely available public database meant as a resource for research on the immune response to SARS-CoV-2. Samples were obtained from the ongoing ImmuneRACE study (first 160 participants) and from over a thousand subjects provided by 6 global collaborators. Nearly every sample came with metadata listing a de-identified subject ID, COVID-19 status, age in years and sex. Where HLA class I and class II types were available, the types were taken from metadata supplied by the sample provider, not from assay-based typing.

Collaborating institutions collected whole blood in K2EDTA tubes following their own protocols. Collaborator samples were shipped for TCRbeta analysis as frozen whole blood, isolated PBMCs, or DNA extracted from either sample type. Findings and caveats that apply to the study as a whole: The quantity of clinical and demographic metadata differed by source and by participant and was supplied without curation.

Comments on this clone: No antigen is known for it. No base quality values were provided; no much bigger clone lies one nucleotide off.

The immunoSEQ Assay, a bias-controlled multiplex PCR, was used to amplify TCRbeta CDR3 regions from genomic DNA. The original pipeline was this. Within the assay, amplification of reference gene primers was used to estimate how many nucleated cells each sample contained. Sequence reads were collapsed and filtered to measure the absolute abundance of every unique TCRbeta CDR3 rearrangement. For each sample, productive Simpson clonality was calculated by taking the square root of Simpson's diversity index across productive rearrangements. The immuneACCESS repertoire file appears here via TCRdb, limited to in-frame rearrangements. These files lack a portion of the clones; in checked studies, under half of the deficit traces to unresolved V genes, and the cause of the others is not known. From that table come the V and J calls and clone size; the DNA was used to work out D and trimming. Counted in this sample were under 150,000 clones; around 80% of them appeared once. Of the sample, roughly 1.8% is held by the ten largest clones.

The source is a man in his 70s with acute or convalescent COVID-19. Sequencing was performed on peripheral blood.

The CDR3 region reads CASNGRQGGGEKLFF. The base sequence is TGTGCCAGCAACGGACGCCAGGGAGGGGGTGAAAAACTGTTTTTT. The sequence links TRBV6-1 to TRBJ1-4; tentative D gene TRBD1, with 6 bases matching. The V end loses 7 bases and the J end loses 7 bases, and a stretch of 19 bases separates them. The CDR3 runs 15 amino acids, cysteine and phenylalanine included. Only CDR3 DNA is held: 45 bases, read in frame from base 1. Taken from the germline V gene, the CDR1 and CDR2 loops are MNHNS and SASEGT.